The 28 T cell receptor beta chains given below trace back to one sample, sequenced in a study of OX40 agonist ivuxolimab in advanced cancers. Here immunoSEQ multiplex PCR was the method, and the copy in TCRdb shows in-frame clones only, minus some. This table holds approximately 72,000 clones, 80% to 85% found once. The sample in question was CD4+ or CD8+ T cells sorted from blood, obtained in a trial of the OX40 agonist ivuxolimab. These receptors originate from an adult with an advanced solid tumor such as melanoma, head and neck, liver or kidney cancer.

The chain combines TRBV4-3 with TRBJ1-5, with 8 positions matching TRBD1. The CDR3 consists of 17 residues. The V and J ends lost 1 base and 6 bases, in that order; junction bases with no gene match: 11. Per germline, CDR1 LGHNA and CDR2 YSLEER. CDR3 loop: CASSQGTGSESSQPQHF. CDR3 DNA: TGCGCCAGCAGCCAAGGGACAGGGAGTGAGAGTAGTCAGCCCCAGCATTTT.

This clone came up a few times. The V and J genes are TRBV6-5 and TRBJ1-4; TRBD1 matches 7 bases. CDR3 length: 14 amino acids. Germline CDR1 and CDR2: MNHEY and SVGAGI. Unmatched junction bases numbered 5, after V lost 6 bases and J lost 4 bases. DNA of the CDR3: TGTGCCAGCAGGCGGGACAGCTATAATGAAAAACTGTTTTTT. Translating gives CASRRDSYNEKLFF.

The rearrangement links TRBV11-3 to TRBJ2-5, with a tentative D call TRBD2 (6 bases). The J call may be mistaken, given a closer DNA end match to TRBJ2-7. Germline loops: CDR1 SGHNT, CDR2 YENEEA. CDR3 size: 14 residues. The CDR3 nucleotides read TGTGCCAGCAGCCCCCACGGCGGGACTTACGAGCAGTACTTC. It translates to CASSPHGGTYEQYF.

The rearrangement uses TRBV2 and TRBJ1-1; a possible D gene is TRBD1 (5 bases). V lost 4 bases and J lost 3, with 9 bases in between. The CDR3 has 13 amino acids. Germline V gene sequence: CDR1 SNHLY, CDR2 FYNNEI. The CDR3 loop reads CASSVGVYTEAFF. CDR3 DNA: TGTGCCAGCAGTGTGGGGGTTTACACTGAAGCTTTCTTT.

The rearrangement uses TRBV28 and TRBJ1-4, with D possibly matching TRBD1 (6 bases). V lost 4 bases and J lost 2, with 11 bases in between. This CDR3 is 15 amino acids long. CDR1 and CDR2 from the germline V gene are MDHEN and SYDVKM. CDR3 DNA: TGTGCCAGCAGTTCCAGACAGGCGACTAATGAAAAACTGTTTTTT. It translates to CASSSRQATNEKLFF.

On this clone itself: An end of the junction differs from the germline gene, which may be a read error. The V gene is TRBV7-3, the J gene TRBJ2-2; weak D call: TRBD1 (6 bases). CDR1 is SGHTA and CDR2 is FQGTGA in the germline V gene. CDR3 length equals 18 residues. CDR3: CASSSYHRDHSNTGELFF. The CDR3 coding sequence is TGTGCCAGCAGCTCGTACCACAGGGACCACTCGAACACTGGGGAGCTGTTTTTT.

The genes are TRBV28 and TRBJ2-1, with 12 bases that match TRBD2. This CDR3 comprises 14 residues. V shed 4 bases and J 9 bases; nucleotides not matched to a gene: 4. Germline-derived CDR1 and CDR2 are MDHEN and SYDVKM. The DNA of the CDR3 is TGTGCCAGCAGTTACTCTAGCGGGAGGGGTGAGCAGTTCTTC. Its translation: CASSYSSGRGEQFF.

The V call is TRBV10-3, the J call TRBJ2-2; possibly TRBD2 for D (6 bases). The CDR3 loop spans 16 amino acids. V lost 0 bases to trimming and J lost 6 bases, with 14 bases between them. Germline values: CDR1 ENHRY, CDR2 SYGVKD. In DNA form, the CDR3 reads TGTGCCATCAGTGAGTCGAAGGTCACGGGAGCCGGGGAGCTGTTTTTT. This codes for CAISESKVTGAGELFF.

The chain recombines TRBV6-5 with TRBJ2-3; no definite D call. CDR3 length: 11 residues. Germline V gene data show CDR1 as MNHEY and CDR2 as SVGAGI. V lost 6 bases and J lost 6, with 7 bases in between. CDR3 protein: CASSLRDTQYF. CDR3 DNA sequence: TGTGCCAGCAGCCTTAGGGATACGCAGTATTTT.

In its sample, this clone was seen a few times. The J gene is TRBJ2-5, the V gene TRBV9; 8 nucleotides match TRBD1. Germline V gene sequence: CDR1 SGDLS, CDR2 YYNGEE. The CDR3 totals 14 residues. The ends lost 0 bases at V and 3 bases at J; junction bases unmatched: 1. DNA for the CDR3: TGTGCCAGCAGCGTAGACAGGGGGGAAGAGACCCAGTACTTC. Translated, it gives CASSVDRGEETQYF.

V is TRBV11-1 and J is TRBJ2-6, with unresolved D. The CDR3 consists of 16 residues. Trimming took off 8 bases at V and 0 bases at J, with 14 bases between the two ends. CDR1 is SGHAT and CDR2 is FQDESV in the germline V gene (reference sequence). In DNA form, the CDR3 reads TGTGCCAGCTCCCCCAGATTGTTCTCTGGGGCCAACGTCCTGACTTTC. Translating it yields CASSPRLFSGANVLTF.

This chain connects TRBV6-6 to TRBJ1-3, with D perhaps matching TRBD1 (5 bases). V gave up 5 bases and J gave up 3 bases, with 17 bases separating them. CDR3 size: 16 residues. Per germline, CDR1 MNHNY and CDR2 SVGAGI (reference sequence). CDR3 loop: CASSNHAGGGGNTIYF. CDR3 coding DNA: TGTGCCAGCAGTAACCACGCGGGGGGGGGTGGAAACACCATATATTTT.

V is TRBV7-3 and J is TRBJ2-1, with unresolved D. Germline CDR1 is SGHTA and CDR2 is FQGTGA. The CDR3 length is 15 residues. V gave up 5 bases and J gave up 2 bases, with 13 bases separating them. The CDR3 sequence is CASSPVVGTYNEQFF. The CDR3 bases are TGTGCCAGCAGCCCCGTGGTGGGAACCTACAATGAGCAGTTCTTC.

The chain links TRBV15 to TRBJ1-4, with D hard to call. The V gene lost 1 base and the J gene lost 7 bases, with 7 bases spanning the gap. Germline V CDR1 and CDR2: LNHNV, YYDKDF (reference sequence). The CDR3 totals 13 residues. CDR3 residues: CATSRGHGEKLFF. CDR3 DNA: TGTGCCACCAGCAGAGGACACGGTGAAAAACTGTTTTTT. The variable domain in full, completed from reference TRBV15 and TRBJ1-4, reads DAMVIQNPRYQVTQFGKPVTLSCSQTLNHNVMYWYQQKSSQAPKLLFHYYDKDFNNEADTPDNFQSRRPNTSFCFLDIRSPGLGDTAMYLCATSRGHGEKLFFGSGTQLSVL.

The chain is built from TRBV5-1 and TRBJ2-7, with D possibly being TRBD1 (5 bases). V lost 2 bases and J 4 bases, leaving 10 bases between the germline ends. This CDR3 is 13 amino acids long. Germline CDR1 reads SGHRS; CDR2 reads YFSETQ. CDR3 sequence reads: CASSFVQDYEQYF. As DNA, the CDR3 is TGCGCCAGCAGCTTCGTACAGGATTACGAGCAGTACTTC.

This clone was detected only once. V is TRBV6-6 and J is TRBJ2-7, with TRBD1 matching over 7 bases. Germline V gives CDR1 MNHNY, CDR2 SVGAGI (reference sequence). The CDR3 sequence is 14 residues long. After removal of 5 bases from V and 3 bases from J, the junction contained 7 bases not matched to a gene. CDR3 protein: CASSTDRRGYEQYF. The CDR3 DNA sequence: TGTGCCAGCAGTACGGACAGGCGAGGCTACGAGCAGTACTTC.

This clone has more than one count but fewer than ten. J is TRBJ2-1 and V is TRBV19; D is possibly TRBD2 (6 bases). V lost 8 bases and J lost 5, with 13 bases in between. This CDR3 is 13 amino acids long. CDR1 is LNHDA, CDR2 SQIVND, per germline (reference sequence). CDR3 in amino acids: CASARLADNEQFF. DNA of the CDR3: TGTGCCAGTGCTAGGTTAGCGGACAATGAGCAGTTCTTC. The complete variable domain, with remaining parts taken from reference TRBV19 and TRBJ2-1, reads DGGITQSPKYLFRKEGQNVTLSCEQNLNHDAMYWYRQDPGQGLRLIYYSQIVNDFQKGDIAEGYSVSREKKESFPLTVTSAQKNPTAFYLCASARLADNEQFFGPGTRLTVL.

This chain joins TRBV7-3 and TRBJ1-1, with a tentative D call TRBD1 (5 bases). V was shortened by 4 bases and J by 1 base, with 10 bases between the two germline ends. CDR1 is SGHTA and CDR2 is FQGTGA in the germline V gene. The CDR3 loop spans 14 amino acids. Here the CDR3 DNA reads TGTGCCAGCAGCTCTCAGGGTCCGAACACTGAAGCTTTCTTT. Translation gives CASSSQGPNTEAFF.

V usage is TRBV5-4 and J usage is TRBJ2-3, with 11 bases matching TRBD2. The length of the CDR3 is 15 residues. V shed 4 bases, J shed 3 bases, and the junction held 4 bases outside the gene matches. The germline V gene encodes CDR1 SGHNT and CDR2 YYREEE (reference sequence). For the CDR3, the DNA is TGTGCCAGCAGCGAAAGGACTAGCGGGACAGATACGCAGTATTTT. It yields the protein CASSERTSGTDTQYF.

This CDR3 is CASSWAGSSYNEQFF. CDR3 in DNA: TGTGCCAGCAGTTGGGCCGGGAGCTCCTACAATGAGCAGTTCTTC. J is TRBJ2-1 and V is TRBV28; D is perhaps TRBD2 (6 bases). Trimming left V 4 bases short and J 0 bases short, with 10 bases between. The CDR3 totals 15 residues. In germline, CDR1 is MDHEN, CDR2 SYDVKM.

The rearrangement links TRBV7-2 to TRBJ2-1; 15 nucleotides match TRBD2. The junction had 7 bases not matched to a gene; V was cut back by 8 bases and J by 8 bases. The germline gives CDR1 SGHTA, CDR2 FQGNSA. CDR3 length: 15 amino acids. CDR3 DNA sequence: TGTGCCAGCGACCCCGGACTAGCGGGGGGGCATGAGCAGTTCTTC. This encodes CASDPGLAGGHEQFF.

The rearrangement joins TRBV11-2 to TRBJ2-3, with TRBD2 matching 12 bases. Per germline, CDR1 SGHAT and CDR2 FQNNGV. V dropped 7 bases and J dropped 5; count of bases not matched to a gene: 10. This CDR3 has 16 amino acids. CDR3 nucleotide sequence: TGTGCCAGCAATCCGAGGACTAGCGGGGAGATAGATACGCAGTATTTT. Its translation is CASNPRTSGEIDTQYF.

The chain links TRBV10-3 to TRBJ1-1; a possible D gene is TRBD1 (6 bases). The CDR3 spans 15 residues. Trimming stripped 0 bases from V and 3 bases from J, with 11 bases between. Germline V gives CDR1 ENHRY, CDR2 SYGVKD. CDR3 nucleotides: TGTGCCATCAGTGAGTCGAGGGGGAAGGACACTGAAGCTTTCTTT. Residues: CAISESRGKDTEAFF.

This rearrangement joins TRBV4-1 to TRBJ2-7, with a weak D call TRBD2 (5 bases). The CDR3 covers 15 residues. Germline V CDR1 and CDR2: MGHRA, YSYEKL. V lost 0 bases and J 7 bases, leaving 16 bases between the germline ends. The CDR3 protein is CASSQDKVEGREQYF. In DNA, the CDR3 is TGCGCCAGCAGCCAAGATAAAGTCGAGGGCCGGGAGCAGTACTTC.

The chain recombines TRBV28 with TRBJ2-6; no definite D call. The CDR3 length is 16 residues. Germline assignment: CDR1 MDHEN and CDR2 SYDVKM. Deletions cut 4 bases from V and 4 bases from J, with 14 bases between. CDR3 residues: CASSSDGIPGANVLTF. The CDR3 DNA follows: TGTGCCAGCAGTTCGGACGGCATCCCAGGGGCCAACGTCCTGACTTTC. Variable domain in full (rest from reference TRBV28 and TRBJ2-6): DVKVTQSSRYLVKRTGEKVFLECVQDMDHENMFWYRQDPGLGLRLIYFSYDVKMKEKGDIPEGYSVSREKKERFSLILESASTNQTSMYLCASSSDGIPGANVLTFGAGSRLTVL.

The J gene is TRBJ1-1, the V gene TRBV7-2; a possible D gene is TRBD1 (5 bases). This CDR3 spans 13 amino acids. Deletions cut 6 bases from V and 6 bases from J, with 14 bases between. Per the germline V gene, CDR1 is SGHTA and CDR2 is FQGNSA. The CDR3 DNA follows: TGTGCCAGCAGAAGGGACGCGGGCGCTGAAGCTTTCTTT. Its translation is CASRRDAGAEAFF.

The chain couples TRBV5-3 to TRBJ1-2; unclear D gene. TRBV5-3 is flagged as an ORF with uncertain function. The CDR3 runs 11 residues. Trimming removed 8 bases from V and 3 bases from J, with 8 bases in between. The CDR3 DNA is TGTGCCAGCCGGGCCTACTATGGCTACACCTTC. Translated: CASRAYYGYTF.

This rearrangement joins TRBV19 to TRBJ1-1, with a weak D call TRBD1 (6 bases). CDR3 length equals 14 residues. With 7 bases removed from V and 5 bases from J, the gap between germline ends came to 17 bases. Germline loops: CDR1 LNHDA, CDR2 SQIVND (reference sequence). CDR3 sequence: CASTPPGAVTEAFF. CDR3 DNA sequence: TGTGCCAGTACCCCCCCAGGGGCTGTGACTGAAGCTTTCTTT. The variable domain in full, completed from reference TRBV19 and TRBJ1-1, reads DGGITQSPKYLFRKEGQNVTLSCEQNLNHDAMYWYRQDPGQGLRLIYYSQIVNDFQKGDIAEGYSVSREKKESFPLTVTSAQKNPTAFYLCASTPPGAVTEAFFGQGTRLTVV.